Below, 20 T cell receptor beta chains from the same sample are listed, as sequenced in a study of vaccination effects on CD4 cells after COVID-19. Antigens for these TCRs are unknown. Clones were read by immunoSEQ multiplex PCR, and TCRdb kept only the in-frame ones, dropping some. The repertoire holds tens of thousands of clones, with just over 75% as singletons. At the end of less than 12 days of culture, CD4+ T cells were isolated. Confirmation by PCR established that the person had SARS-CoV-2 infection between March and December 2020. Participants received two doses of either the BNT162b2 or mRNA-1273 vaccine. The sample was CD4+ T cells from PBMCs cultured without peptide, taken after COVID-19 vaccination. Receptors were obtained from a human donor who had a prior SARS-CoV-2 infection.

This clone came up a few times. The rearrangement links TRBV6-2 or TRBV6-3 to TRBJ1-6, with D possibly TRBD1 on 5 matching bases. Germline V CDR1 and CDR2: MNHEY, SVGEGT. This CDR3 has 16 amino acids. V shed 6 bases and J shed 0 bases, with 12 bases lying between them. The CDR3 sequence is CASSPGTSSYNSPLHF. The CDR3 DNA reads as TGTGCCAGCAGCCCTGGGACGAGCTCCTATAATTCACCCCTCCACTTT.

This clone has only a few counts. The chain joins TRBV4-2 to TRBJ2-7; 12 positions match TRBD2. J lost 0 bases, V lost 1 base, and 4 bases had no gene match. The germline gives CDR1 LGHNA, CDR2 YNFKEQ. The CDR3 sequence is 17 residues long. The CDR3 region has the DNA TGTGCCAGCAGCCAAGGTGGACTAGCGGGAATCTCCTACGAGCAGTACTTC. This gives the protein CASSQGGLAGISYEQYF.

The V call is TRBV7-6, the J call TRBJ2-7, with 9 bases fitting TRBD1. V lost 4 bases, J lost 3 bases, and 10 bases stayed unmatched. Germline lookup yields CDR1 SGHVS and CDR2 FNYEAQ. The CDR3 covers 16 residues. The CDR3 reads CASSSRVGGQGYEQYF. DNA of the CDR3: TGTGCCAGCAGCTCACGAGTAGGGGGACAGGGCTACGAGCAGTACTTC.

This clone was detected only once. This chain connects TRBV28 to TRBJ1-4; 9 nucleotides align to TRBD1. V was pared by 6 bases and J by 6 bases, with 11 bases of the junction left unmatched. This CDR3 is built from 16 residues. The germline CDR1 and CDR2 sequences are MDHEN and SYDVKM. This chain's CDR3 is CASRSIPGQGYEKLFF. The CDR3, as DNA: TGTGCCAGCAGATCTATTCCGGGACAGGGTTATGAAAAACTGTTTTTT.

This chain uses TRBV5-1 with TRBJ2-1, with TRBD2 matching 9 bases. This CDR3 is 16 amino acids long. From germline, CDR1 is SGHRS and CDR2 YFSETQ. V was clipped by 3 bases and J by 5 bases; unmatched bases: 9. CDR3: CASSSSLAGINNEQFF. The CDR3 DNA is TGCGCCAGCAGCTCAAGTCTAGCGGGAATAAACAATGAGCAGTTCTTC. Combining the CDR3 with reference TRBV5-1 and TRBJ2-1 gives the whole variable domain KAGVTQTPRYLIKTRGQQVTLSCSPISGHRSVSWYQQTPGQGLQFLFEYFSETQRNKGNFPGRFSGRQFSNSRSEMNVSTLELGDSALYLCASSSSLAGINNEQFFGPGTRLTVL.

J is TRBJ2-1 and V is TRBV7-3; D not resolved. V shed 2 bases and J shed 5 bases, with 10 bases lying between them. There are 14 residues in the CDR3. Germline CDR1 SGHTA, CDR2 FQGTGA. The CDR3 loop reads CASSLRRSDNEQFF. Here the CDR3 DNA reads TGTGCCAGCAGCTTACGCCGGTCCGACAATGAGCAGTTCTTC.

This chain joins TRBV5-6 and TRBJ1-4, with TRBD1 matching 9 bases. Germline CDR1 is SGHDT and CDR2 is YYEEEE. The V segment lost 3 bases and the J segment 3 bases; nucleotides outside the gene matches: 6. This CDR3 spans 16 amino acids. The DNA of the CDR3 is TGTGCCAGCAGCTCCCGGTGGACAGGGGCTAATGAAAAACTGTTTTTT. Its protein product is CASSSRWTGANEKLFF. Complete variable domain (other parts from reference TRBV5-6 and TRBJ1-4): DAGVTQSPTHLIKTRGQQVTLRCSPKSGHDTVSWYQQALGQGPQFIFQYYEEEERQRGNFPDRFSGHQFPNYSSELNVNALLLGDSALYLCASSSRWTGANEKLFFGSGTQLSVL.

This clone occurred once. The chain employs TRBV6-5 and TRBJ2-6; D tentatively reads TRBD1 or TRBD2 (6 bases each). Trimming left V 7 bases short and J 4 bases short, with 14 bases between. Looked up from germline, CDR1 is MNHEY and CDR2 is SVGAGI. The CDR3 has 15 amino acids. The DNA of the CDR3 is TGTGCCAGCACCAACGGGGGCGCGGGGGCCAACGTCCTGACTTTC. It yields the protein CASTNGGAGANVLTF.

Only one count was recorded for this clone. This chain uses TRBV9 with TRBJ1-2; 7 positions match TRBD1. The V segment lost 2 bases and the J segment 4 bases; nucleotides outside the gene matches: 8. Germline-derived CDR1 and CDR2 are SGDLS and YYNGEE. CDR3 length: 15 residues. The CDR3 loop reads CASSVSPDRAYGYTF. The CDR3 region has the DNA TGTGCCAGCAGCGTCAGCCCAGACAGGGCCTATGGCTACACCTTC.

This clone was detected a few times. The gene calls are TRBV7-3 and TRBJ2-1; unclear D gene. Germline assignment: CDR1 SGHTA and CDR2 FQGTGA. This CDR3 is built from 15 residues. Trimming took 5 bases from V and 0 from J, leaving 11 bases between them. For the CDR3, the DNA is TGTGCCAGCAGCCCGGCGGCTAGCTCCTACAATGAGCAGTTCTTC. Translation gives CASSPAASSYNEQFF.

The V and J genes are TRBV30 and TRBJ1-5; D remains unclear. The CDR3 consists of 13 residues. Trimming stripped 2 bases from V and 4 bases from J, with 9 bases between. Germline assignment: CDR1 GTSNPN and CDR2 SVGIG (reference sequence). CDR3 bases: TGTGCCTGGAGTCCGCAGAATAATCAGCCCCAGCATTTT. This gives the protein CAWSPQNNQPQHF. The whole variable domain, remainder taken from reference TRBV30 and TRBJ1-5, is SQTIHQWPATLVQPVGSPLSLECTVEGTSNPNLYWYRQAAGRGLQLLFYSVGIGQISSEVPQNLSASRPQDRQFILSSKKLLLSDSGFYLCAWSPQNNQPQHFGDGTRLSIL.

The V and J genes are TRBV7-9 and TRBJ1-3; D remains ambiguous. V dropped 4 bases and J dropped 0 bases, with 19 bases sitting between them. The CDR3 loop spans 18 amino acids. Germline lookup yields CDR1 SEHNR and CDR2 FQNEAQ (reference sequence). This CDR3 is CASSSRGGGPISGNTIYF. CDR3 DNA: TGTGCCAGCAGCTCGCGGGGTGGCGGGCCTATCTCTGGAAACACCATATATTTT.

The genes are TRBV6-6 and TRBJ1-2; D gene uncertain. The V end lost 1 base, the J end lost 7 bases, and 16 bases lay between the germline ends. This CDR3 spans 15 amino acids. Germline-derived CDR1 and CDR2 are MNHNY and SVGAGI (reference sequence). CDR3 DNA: TGTGCCAGCAGTTACTTCGCTGGTAGTGGCGTTGGCTACACCTTC. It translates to CASSYFAGSGVGYTF.

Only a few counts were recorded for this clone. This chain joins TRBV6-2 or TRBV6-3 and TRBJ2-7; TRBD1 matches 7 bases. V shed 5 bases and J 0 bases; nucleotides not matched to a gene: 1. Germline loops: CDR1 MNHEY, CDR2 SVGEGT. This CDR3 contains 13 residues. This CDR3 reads CASSRTGSYEQYF. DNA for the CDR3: TGTGCCAGCAGTCGGACAGGCTCCTACGAGCAGTACTTC.

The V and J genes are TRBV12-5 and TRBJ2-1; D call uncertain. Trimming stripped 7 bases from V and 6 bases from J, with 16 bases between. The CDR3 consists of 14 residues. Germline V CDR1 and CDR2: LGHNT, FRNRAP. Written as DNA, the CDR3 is TGTGCTAGTGCCATACCCTTCCCGGGCAATGAGCAGTTCTTC. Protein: CASAIPFPGNEQFF.

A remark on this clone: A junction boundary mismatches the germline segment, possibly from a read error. This CDR3 reads CASSPRTGGTYKQYF. CDR3 DNA sequence: TGTGCCAGTAGTCCGCGGACTGGTGGCACCTACAAGCAGTACTTC. The genes are TRBV19 and TRBJ2-7, with D tentatively TRBD2 (5 bases). Germline V gene data show CDR1 as LNHDA and CDR2 as SQIVND (reference sequence). This CDR3 has 15 amino acids.

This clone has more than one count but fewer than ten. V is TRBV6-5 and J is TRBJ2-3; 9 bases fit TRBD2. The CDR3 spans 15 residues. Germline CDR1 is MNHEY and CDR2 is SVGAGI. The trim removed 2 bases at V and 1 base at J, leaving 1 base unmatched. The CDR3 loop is CASSYKRGGTDTQYF. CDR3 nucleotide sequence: TGTGCCAGCAGTTACAAGCGGGGGGGCACAGATACGCAGTATTTT.

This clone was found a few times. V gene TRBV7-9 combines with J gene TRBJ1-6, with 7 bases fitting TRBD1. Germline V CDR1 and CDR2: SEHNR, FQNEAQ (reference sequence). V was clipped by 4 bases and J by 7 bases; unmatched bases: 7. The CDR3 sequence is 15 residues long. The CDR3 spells CASSSYRGGNSPLHF. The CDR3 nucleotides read TGTGCCAGCAGCTCCTACAGGGGTGGGAATTCACCCCTCCACTTT.

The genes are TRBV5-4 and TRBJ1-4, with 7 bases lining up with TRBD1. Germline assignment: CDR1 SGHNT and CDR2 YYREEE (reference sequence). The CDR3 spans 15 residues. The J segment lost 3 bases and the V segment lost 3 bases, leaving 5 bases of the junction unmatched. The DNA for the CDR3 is TGTGCCAGCAGCTCTCAGGGGGTCTCTAATGAAAAACTGTTTTTT. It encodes CASSSQGVSNEKLFF.

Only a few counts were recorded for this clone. This CDR3 reads CASSQNYRDSAYEQYF. CDR3 bases: TGTGCCAGCAGCCAAAACTACCGGGACAGTGCCTACGAGCAGTACTTC. J is TRBJ2-7 and V is TRBV4-2, with TRBD1 matching 7 bases. V lost 2 bases and J lost 2; bases outside the gene matches: 9. CDR3 length: 16 amino acids. The V gene's germline CDR1 is LGHNA and CDR2 YNFKEQ.